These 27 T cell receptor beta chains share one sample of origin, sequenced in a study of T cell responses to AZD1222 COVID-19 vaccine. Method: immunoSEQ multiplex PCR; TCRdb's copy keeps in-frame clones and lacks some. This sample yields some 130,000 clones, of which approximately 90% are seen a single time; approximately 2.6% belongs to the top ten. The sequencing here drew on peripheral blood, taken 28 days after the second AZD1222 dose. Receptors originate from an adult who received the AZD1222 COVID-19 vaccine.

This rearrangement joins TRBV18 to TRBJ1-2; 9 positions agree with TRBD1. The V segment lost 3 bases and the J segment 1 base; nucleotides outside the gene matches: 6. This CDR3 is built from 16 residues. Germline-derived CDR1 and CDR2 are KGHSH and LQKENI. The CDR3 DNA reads TGTGCCAGCTCACCCCAGGACAGGGGATTTAACTATGGCTACACCTTC. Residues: CASSPQDRGFNYGYTF.

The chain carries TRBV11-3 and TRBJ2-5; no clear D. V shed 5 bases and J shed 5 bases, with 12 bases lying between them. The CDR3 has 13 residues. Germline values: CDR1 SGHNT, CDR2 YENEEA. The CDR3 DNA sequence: TGTGCCAGCAGCCTCGGGTTGTTGGAGACCCAGTACTTC. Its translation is CASSLGLLETQYF.

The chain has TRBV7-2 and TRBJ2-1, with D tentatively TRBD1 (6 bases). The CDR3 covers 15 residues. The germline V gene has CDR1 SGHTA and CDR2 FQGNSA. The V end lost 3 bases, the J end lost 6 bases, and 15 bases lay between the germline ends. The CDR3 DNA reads TGTGCCAGCAGCTTTACCGGGACACCCTCCAATGAGCAGTTCTTC. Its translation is CASSFTGTPSNEQFF. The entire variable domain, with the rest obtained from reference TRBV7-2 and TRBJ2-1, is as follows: GAGVSQSPSNKVTEKGKDVELRCDPISGHTALYWYRQSLGQGLEFLIYFQGNSAPDKSGLPSDRFSAERTGGSVSTLTIQRTQQEDSAVYLCASSFTGTPSNEQFFGPGTRLTVL.

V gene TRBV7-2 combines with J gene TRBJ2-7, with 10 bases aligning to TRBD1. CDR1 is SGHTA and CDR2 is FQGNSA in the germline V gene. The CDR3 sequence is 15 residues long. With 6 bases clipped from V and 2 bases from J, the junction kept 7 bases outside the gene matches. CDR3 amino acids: CASRSDRGYAYEQYF. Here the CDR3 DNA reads TGTGCCAGCAGGTCGGACAGGGGGTATGCCTACGAGCAGTACTTC.

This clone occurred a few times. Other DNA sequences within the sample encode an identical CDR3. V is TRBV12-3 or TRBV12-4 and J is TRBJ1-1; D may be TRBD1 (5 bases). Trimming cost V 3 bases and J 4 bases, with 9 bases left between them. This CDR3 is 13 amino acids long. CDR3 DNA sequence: TGTGCCAGCAGTTTGGGGGGGAGCACTGAAGCTTTCTTT. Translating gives CASSLGGSTEAFF.

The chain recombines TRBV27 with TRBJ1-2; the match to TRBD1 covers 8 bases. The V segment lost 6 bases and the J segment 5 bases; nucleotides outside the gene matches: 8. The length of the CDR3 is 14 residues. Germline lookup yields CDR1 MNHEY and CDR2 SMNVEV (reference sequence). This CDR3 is CASSPQGVWYGYTF. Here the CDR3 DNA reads TGTGCCAGCAGCCCACAGGGGGTCTGGTATGGCTACACCTTC.

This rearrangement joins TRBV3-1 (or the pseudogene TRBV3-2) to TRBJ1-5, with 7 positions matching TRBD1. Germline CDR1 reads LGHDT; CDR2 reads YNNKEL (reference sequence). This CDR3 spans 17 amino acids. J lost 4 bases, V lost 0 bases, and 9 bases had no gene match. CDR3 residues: CASSQDSPGGENQPQHF. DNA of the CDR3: TGTGCCAGCAGCCAAGATTCGCCAGGGGGTGAGAATCAGCCCCAGCATTTT.

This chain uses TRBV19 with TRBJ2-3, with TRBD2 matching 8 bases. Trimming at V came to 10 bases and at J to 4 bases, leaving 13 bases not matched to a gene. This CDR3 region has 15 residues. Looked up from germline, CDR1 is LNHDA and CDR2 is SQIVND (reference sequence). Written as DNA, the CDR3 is TGTGCCACTAGCAATCCGGGACTAGTGTCAGATACGCAGTATTTT. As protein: CATSNPGLVSDTQYF. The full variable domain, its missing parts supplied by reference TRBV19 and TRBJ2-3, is DGGITQSPKYLFRKEGQNVTLSCEQNLNHDAMYWYRQDPGQGLRLIYYSQIVNDFQKGDIAEGYSVSREKKESFPLTVTSAQKNPTAFYLCATSNPGLVSDTQYFGPGTRLTVL.

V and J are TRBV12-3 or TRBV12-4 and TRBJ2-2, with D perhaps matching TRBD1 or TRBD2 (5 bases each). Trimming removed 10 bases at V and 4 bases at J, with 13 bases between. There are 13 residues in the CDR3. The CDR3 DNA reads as TGTGCCACCCGTTCGGGGCCCACCGGGGAGCTGTTTTTT. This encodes CATRSGPTGELFF.

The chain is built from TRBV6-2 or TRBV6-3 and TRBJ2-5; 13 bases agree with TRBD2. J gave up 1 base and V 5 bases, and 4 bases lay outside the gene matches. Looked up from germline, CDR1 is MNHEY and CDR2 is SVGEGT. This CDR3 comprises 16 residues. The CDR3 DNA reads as TGTGCCAGCAGTCTACTAGCGGGGGGGGCCCAAGAGACCCAGTACTTC. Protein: CASSLLAGGAQETQYF.

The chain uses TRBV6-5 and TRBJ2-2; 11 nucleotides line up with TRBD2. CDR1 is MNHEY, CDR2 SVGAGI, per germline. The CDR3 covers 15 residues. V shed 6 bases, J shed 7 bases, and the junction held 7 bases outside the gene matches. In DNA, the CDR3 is TGTGCCAGCAGCAGGGGACTAGCGGCTAACGGGGAGCTGTTTTTT. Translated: CASSRGLAANGELFF.

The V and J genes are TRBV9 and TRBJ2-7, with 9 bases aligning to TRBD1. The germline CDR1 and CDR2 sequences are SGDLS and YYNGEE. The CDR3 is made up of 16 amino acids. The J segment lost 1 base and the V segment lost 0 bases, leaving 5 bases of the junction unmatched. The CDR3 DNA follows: TGTGCCAGCAGCGTAGAGGGACAGGGAGGGTCCTACGAGCAGTACTTC. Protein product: CASSVEGQGGSYEQYF. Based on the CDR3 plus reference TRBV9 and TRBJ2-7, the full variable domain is DSGVTQTPKHLITATGQRVTLRCSPRSGDLSVYWYQQSLDQGLQFLIQYYNGEERAKGNILERFSAQQFPDLHSELNLSSLELGDSALYFCASSVEGQGGSYEQYFGPGTRLTVT.

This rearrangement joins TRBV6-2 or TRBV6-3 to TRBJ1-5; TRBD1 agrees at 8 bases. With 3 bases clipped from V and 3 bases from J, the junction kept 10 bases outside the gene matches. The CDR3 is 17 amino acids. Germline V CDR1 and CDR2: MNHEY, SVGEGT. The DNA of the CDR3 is TGTGCCAGCAGTTATCCCCAGGGGGCATATCTCAATCAGCCCCAGCATTTT. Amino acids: CASSYPQGAYLNQPQHF.

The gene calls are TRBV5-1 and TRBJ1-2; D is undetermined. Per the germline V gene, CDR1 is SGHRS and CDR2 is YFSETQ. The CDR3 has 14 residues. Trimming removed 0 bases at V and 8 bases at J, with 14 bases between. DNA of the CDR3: TGCGCCAGCAGCTTGGCTGCGGGTGCTGGCGGCTACACCTTC. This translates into CASSLAAGAGGYTF.

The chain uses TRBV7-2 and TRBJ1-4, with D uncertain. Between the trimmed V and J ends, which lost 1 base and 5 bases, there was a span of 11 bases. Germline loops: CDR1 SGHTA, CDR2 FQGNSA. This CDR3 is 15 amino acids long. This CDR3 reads CASSLDFGSNEKLFF. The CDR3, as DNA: TGTGCCAGCAGCTTAGATTTCGGTTCAAATGAAAAACTGTTTTTT.

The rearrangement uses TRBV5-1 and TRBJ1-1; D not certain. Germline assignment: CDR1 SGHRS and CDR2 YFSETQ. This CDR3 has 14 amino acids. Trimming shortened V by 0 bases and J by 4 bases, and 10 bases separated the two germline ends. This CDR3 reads CASSLGEVGTEAFF. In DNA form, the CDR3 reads TGCGCCAGCAGCTTGGGGGAAGTGGGCACTGAAGCTTTCTTT.

As DNA, the CDR3 is TGTGCCATCAGTGCCCACATTAGCTCCTACGAGCAGTACTTC. Translating gives CAISAHISSYEQYF. This chain links TRBV10-3 with TRBJ2-7, with no clear D. The CDR3 is 14 amino acids. Germline CDR1 reads ENHRY; CDR2 reads SYGVKD. Trimming removed 4 bases from V and 0 bases from J, with 10 bases in between.

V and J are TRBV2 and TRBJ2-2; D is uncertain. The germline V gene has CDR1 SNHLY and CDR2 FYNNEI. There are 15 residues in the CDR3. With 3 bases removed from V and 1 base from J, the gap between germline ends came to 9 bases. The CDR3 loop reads CASSDVGGNTGELFF. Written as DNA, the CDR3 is TGTGCCAGCAGTGACGTGGGCGGGAACACCGGGGAGCTGTTTTTT.

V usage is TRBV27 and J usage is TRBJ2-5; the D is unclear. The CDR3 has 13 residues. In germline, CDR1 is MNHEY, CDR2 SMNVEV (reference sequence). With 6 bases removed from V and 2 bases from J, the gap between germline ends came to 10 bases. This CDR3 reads CASRTFRQETQYF. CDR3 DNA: TGTGCCAGCAGGACCTTCCGACAAGAGACCCAGTACTTC.

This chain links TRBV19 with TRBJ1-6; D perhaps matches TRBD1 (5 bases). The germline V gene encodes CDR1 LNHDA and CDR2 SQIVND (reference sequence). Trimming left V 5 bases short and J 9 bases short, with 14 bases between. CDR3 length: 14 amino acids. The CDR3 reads CASSLGGFRSPLHF. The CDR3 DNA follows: TGTGCCAGTAGTTTGGGGGGATTTCGTTCACCCCTCCACTTT.

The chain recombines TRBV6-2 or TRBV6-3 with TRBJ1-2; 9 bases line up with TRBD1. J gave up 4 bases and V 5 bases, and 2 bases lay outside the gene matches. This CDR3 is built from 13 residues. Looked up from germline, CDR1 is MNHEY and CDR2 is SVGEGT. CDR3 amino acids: CASSLTGGYGYTF. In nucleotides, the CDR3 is TGTGCCAGCAGTCTGACAGGGGGCTATGGCTACACCTTC.

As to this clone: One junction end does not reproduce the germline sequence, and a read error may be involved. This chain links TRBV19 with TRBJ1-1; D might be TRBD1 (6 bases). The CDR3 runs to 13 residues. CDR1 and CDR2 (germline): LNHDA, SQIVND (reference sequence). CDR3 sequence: CASRGMMNTEAFF. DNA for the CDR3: TGTGCGAGTAGGGGGATGATGAACACTGAAGCTTTCTTT.

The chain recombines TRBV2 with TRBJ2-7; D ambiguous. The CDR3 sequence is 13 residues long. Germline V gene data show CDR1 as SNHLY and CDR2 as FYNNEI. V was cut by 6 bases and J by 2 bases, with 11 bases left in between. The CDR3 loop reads CASSLPRTYEQYF. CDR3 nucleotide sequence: TGTGCCAGCAGCCTCCCGAGGACCTACGAGCAGTACTTC.

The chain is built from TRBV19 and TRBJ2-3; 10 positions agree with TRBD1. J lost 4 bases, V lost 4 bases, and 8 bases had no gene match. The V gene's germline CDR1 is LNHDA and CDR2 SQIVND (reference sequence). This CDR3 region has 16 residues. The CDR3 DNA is TGTGCCAGTAGTAACCAACGGGACAGGGGCGCAGATACGCAGTATTTT. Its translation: CASSNQRDRGADTQYF. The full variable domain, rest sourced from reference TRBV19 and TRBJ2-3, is DGGITQSPKYLFRKEGQNVTLSCEQNLNHDAMYWYRQDPGQGLRLIYYSQIVNDFQKGDIAEGYSVSREKKESFPLTVTSAQKNPTAFYLCASSNQRDRGADTQYFGPGTRLTVL.

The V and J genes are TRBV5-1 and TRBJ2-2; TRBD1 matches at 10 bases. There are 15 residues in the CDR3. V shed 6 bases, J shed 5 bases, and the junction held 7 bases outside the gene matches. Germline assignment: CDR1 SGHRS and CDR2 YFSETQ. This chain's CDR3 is CASTSDRGYTGELFF. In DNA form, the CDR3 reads TGCGCCAGCACCTCGGACAGGGGGTATACCGGGGAGCTGTTTTTT. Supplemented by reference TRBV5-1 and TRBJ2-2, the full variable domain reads KAGVTQTPRYLIKTRGQQVTLSCSPISGHRSVSWYQQTPGQGLQFLFEYFSETQRNKGNFPGRFSGRQFSNSRSEMNVSTLELGDSALYLCASTSDRGYTGELFFGEGSRLTVL.

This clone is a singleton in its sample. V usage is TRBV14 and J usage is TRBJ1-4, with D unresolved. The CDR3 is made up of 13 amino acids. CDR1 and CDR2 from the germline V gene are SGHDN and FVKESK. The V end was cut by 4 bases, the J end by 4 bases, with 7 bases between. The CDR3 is CASSPSFNEKLFF. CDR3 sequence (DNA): TGTGCCAGCAGCCCTTCTTTTAATGAAAAACTGTTTTTT.

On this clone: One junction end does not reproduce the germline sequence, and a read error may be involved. CDR3 sequence (DNA): TGTGCCAGCAGCGCCCAAGGGACCCAGTACTTC. Translated: CASSAQGTQYF. The V call is TRBV7-9, the J call TRBJ2-5; D unclear. Germline V gene data show CDR1 as SEHNR and CDR2 as FQNEAQ (reference sequence). The CDR3 length is 11 residues. The full variable domain, with the rest looked up from reference TRBV7-9 and TRBJ2-5, is DTGVSQNPRHKITKRGQNVTFRCDPISEHNRLYWYRQTLGQGPEFLTYFQNEAQLEKSRLLSDRFSAERPKGSFSTLEIQRTEQGDSAMYLCASSAQGTQYFGPGTRLLVL.